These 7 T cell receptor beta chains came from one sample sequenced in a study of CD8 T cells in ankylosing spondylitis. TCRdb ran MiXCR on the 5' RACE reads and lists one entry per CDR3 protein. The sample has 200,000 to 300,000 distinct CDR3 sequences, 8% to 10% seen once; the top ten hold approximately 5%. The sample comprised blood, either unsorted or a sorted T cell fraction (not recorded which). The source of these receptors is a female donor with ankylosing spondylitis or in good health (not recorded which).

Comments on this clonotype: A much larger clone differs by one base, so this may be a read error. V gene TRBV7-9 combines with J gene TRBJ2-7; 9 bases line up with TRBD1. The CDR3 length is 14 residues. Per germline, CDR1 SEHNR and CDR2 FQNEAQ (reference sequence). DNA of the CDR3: TGTGCCAGCAGTAGGGACAGGGCTGAGTACGGGCAGTACTTC. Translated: CASSRDRAEYGQYF.

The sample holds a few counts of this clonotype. The CDR3: CASSQNGGGGGYTF. The CDR3 DNA reads TGTGCCAGCAGTCAAAACGGCGGGGGAGGTGGCTACACCTTC. V usage is TRBV7-2 and J usage is TRBJ1-2; D possibly corresponds to TRBD1 (5 bases). Germline V gene data show CDR1 as SGHTA and CDR2 as FQGNSA. The CDR3 extends over 14 amino acids. Trimming cost V 6 bases and J 7 bases, with 18 bases left between them.

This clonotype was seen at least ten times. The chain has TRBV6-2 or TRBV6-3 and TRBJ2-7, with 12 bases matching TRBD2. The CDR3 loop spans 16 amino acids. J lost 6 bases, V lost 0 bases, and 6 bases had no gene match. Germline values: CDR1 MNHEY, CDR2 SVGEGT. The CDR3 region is CASSYSPSGRASEQYF. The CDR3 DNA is TGTGCCAGCAGTTACTCACCTAGCGGGAGGGCCTCCGAGCAGTACTTC.

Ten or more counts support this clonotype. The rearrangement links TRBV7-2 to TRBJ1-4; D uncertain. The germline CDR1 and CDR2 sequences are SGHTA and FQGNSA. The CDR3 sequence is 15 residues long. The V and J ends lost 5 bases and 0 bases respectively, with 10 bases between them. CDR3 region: CASSRQAATNEKLFF. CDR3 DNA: TGTGCCAGCAGCCGCCAAGCTGCAACTAATGAAAAACTGTTTTTT. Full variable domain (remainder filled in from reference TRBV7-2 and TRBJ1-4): GAGVSQSPSNKVTEKGKDVELRCDPISGHTALYWYRQSLGQGLEFLIYFQGNSAPDKSGLPSDRFSAERTGGSVSTLTIQRTQQEDSAVYLCASSRQAATNEKLFFGSGTQLSVL.

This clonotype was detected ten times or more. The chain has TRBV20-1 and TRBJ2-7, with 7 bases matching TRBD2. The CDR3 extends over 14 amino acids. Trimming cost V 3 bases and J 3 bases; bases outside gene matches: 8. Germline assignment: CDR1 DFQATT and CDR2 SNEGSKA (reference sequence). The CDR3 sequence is CSASRGLADYEQYF. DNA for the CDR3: TGCAGTGCTAGCCGGGGTCTAGCGGACTACGAGCAGTACTTC.

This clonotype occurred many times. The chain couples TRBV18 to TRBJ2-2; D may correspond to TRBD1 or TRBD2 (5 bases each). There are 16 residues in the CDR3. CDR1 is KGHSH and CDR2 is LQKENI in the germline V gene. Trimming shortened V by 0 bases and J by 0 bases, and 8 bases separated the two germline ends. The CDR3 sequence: CASSPPWDANTGELFF. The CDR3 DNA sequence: TGTGCCAGCTCACCACCATGGGACGCGAACACCGGGGAGCTGTTTTTT.

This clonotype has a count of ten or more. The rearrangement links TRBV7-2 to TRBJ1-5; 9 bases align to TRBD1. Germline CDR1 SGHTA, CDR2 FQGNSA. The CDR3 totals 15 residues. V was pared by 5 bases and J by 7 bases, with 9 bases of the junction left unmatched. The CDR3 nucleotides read TGTGCCAGCAGCGCAACAGGGGGCTATGGGCAGCCCCAGCATTTT. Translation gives CASSATGGYGQPQHF. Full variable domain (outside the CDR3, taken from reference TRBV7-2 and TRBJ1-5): GAGVSQSPSNKVTEKGKDVELRCDPISGHTALYWYRQSLGQGLEFLIYFQGNSAPDKSGLPSDRFSAERTGGSVSTLTIQRTQQEDSAVYLCASSATGGYGQPQHFGDGTRLSIL.